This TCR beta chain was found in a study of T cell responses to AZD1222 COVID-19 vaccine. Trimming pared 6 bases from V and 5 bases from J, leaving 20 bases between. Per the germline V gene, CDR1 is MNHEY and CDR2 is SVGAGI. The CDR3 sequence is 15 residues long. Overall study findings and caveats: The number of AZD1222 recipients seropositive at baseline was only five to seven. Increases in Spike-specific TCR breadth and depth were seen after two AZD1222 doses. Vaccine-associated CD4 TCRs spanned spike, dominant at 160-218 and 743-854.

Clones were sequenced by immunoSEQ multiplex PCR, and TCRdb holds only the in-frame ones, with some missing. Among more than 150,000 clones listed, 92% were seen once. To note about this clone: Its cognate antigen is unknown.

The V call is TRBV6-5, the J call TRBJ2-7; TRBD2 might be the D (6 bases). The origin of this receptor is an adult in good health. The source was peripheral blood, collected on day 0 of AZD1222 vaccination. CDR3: CASSLVPGLPNEQYF. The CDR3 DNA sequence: TGTGCCAGCAGCTTAGTACCAGGACTACCCAACGAGCAGTACTTC.